These 13 T cell receptor beta chains came from one sample sequenced in a study of CD8 T cells in Susac syndrome. RNA, at about 0.45 to 1 ug, was reverse transcribed with random hexamers. TCRdb passed the immunoSEQ multiplex PCR reads through MiXCR, listing each CDR3 protein once. The table records around 120,000 distinct CDR3 sequences, 85% to 95% of them present only once. The sample taken for sequencing was CD4+ T cells from PBMCs. The receptors come from a human donor with multiple sclerosis.

This clonotype is a singleton in its sample. The chain employs TRBV18 and TRBJ2-1; D gene unclear. The CDR3 contains 11 residues. Germline CDR1 is KGHSH and CDR2 is LQKENI. V lost 5 bases, J lost 8 bases, and 7 bases lay in between. CDR3 amino acids: CASSWGDEQFF. Written as DNA, the CDR3 is TGTGCCAGCTCATGGGGTGATGAGCAGTTCTTC.

Concerning this clonotype itself: The junction does not match germline at one end; this may be a read error. The chain carries TRBV30 and TRBJ2-6, with 7 bases matching TRBD2. CDR3 length equals 11 residues. Germline CDR1 reads GTSNPN; CDR2 reads SVGIG (reference sequence). The CDR3 loop is CALSGADVLTF. CDR3 DNA: TGTGCCCTGAGCGGGGCCGACGTCCTGACTTTC.

The V gene is TRBV11-1, the J gene TRBJ2-3; 14 nucleotides align to TRBD2. V gave up 5 bases and J gave up 4 bases; unmatched junction bases: 11. Germline assignment: CDR1 SGHAT and CDR2 FQDESV (reference sequence). This CDR3 has 18 amino acids. This CDR3 is CASSPSGTSGGFSDTQYF. Written as DNA, the CDR3 is TGTGCCAGCAGCCCTTCCGGGACTAGCGGGGGTTTTTCAGATACGCAGTATTTT.

The DNA of the CDR3 is TGTGCCAGTAGGAAACAGGGGCCCTCCTACGAGCAGTACTTC. Translating gives CASRKQGPSYEQYF. The chain joins TRBV19 to TRBJ2-7, with 7 nucleotides matching TRBD1. Germline trimming cut 6 bases from V and 0 bases from J; bases unmatched to any gene: 5. Germline CDR1 LNHDA, CDR2 SQIVND (reference sequence). The CDR3 contains 14 residues.

The chain joins TRBV18 to TRBJ2-7, with D unresolved. From germline, CDR1 is KGHSH and CDR2 LQKENI. The germline V and J ends were trimmed by 2 bases and 6 bases, with 17 bases remaining between them. The CDR3 has 15 residues. The CDR3 coding sequence is TGTGCCAGCTCACCAGTGTCGCTGTCAGGAGCCGAGCAGTACTTC. It yields the protein CASSPVSLSGAEQYF.

The gene calls are TRBV24-1 and TRBJ2-5; D possibly corresponds to TRBD1 (5 bases). Trimming stripped 9 bases from V and 6 bases from J, with 19 bases between. From germline, CDR1 is KGHDR and CDR2 SFDVKD. The CDR3 is made up of 14 amino acids. DNA of the CDR3: TGTGCCACCTCTCAGGGCAGGGAAGGTCAGACCCAGTACTTC. Amino acids: CATSQGREGQTQYF.

This clonotype occurred once. CDR3 region: CASSPQLGKNTEAFF. DNA for the CDR3: TGTGCCAGCAGCCCCCAACTCGGCAAGAACACTGAAGCTTTCTTT. The J gene is TRBJ1-1, the V gene TRBV4-2; D is ambiguous. CDR1 LGHNA and CDR2 YNFKEQ come from the germline V gene. Trimming shortened V by 4 bases and J by 1 base, and 13 bases separated the two germline ends. The CDR3 loop spans 15 amino acids.

V is TRBV5-1 and J is TRBJ2-3; 8 bases fit TRBD1. Germline V CDR1 and CDR2: SGHRS, YFSETQ. V was pared by 7 bases and J by 5 bases, with 9 bases of the junction left unmatched. The CDR3 contains 14 residues. In DNA, the CDR3 is TGCGCCAGCGGCCAGGGGGCGCAGGGAGATACGCAGTATTTT. Its protein is CASGQGAQGDTQYF.

The count of this clonotype is one. This sequence joins TRBV3-1 and TRBJ1-1; D not resolved. This CDR3 spans 16 amino acids. Germline V gene data show CDR1 as LGHDT and CDR2 as YNNKEL (reference sequence). Deletions cut 4 bases from V and 1 base from J, with 16 bases between. DNA for the CDR3: TGTGCCAGCAGCCCGTTTAATTTAATGGGGAACACTGAAGCTTTCTTT. It codes for CASSPFNLMGNTEAFF. The whole variable domain, filled in from reference TRBV3-1 and TRBJ1-1, reads DTAVSQTPKYLVTQMGNDKSIKCEQNLGHDTMYWYKQDSKKFLKIMFSYNNKELIINETVPNRFSPKSPDKAHLNLHINSLELGDSAVYFCASSPFNLMGNTEAFFGQGTRLTVV.

V usage is TRBV19 and J usage is TRBJ2-5; 8 bases match TRBD1. Germline values: CDR1 LNHDA, CDR2 SQIVND (reference sequence). The CDR3 has 15 amino acids. V lost 6 bases and J lost 5; bases outside the gene matches: 11. In DNA, the CDR3 is TGTGCCAGTAGGGGGACAGGCTACACCGGGGAGACCCAGTACTTC. Translating gives CASRGTGYTGETQYF.

The V call is TRBV6-2 or TRBV6-3, the J call TRBJ2-7; 9 bases align to TRBD1. The V gene's germline CDR1 is MNHEY and CDR2 SVGEGT. V shed 6 bases and J 3 bases; nucleotides not matched to a gene: 9. The CDR3 runs 15 residues. CDR3 sequence: CASRPLWTGDYEQYF. CDR3 in DNA: TGTGCCAGCAGACCCCTCTGGACAGGGGACTACGAGCAGTACTTC.

The chain carries TRBV4-3 and TRBJ1-2, with unresolved D. This CDR3 contains 15 residues. Germline V gene data show CDR1 as LGHNA and CDR2 as YSLEER. V was pared by 3 bases and J by 6 bases, with 17 bases between. The CDR3 nucleotides are TGCGCCAGCAGCCAGAAACTGGCCGGAGGACATGGCTACACCTTC. This encodes CASSQKLAGGHGYTF.

The chain links TRBV29-1 to TRBJ1-1; no clear D. There are 11 residues in the CDR3. V was shortened by 2 bases and J by 3 bases, with 4 bases between the two germline ends. Germline V CDR1 and CDR2: SQVTM, ANQGSEA. CDR3 residues: CSVESYTEAFF. The CDR3 nucleotides are TGCAGCGTTGAATCGTACACTGAAGCTTTCTTT.